This entry lists 17 T cell receptor beta chains sequenced from one sample in a study of OX40 agonist ivuxolimab in advanced cancers. Sequenced by immunoSEQ multiplex PCR; TCRdb stores in-frame clones only, minus some. Here the sample spans approximately 58,000 clones, roughly three quarters being singletons. Material: CD4+ or CD8+ T cells sorted from blood, obtained in a trial of the OX40 agonist ivuxolimab. Every receptor here comes from an adult with an advanced solid tumor such as melanoma, head and neck, liver or kidney cancer.

This clone was seen once. The chain employs TRBV7-2 and TRBJ1-2, with D hard to call. Germline CDR1 and CDR2: SGHTA and FQGNSA. Trimming cost V 5 bases and J 4 bases, with 5 bases left between them. CDR3 length: 11 residues. CDR3 coding DNA: TGTGCCAGCAGCCAGGTCTATGGCTACACCTTC. Its protein is CASSQVYGYTF.

This clone was counted once. V gene TRBV27 combines with J gene TRBJ1-4; maybe TRBD1 (5 bases). The germline V and J ends were trimmed by 0 bases and 8 bases, with 16 bases remaining between them. CDR1 and CDR2 (germline): MNHEY, SMNVEV (reference sequence). The CDR3 is 16 amino acids. CDR3 sequence (DNA): TGTGCCAGCAGTTTATCGGTCGCAGGGTCGCGAGAAAAACTGTTTTTT. Translated: CASSLSVAGSREKLFF.

V and J are TRBV7-3 and TRBJ2-1, with TRBD2 identical over 10 bases. V was pared by 5 bases and J by 12 bases, with 1 base of the junction left unmatched. The CDR3 contains 11 residues. Germline V gives CDR1 SGHTA, CDR2 FQGTGA. The CDR3 region has the DNA TGTGCCAGCAGCACTAGCGGGATGCAGTTCTTC. Its protein is CASSTSGMQFF.

This chain connects TRBV28 to TRBJ2-6; maybe TRBD1 (8 bases). This CDR3 has 17 residues. Looked up from germline, CDR1 is MDHEN and CDR2 is SYDVKM. The ends were cut back, 2 bases at V and 0 bases at J, with 11 bases in the middle. The CDR3 protein is CASSLHRGGSGANVLTF. CDR3 DNA sequence: TGTGCCAGCAGTTTACACAGGGGGGGCTCTGGGGCCAACGTCCTGACTTTC.

The chain combines TRBV7-2 with TRBJ1-2; D not certain. The CDR3 runs to 14 residues. Germline loops: CDR1 SGHTA, CDR2 FQGNSA. Trimming stripped 8 bases from V and 2 bases from J, with 15 bases between. For the CDR3, the DNA is TGTGCCAGCGGAAAGGGATCGGTGAACTATGGCTACACCTTC. Translating gives CASGKGSVNYGYTF.

This clone was observed a single time. This chain links TRBV30 with TRBJ1-1, with D possibly being TRBD1 (5 bases). The CDR3 is 11 amino acids. Germline assignment: CDR1 GTSNPN and CDR2 SVGIG (reference sequence). V was shortened by 4 bases and J by 8 bases, with 11 bases between the two germline ends. The DNA for the CDR3 is TGTGCCTGGAAGCGGGGACCCGAAGCTTTCTTT. Translation gives CAWKRGPEAFF.

V and J are TRBV27 and TRBJ2-3; 16 bases line up with TRBD2. This CDR3 spans 19 amino acids. Per the germline V gene, CDR1 is MNHEY and CDR2 is SMNVEV (reference sequence). Germline trimming cut 6 bases from V and 4 bases from J; bases unmatched to any gene: 13. CDR3 sequence: CASRPGLAGGPIGADTQYF. For the CDR3, the DNA is TGTGCCAGCAGGCCGGGACTAGCGGGAGGGCCGATAGGCGCAGATACGCAGTATTTT.

V and J are TRBV28 and TRBJ2-7; tentative D call: TRBD1 (5 bases). CDR3 length equals 17 residues. Trimming stripped 0 bases from V and 0 bases from J, with 15 bases between. Per the germline V gene, CDR1 is MDHEN and CDR2 is SYDVKM. The CDR3 spells CASSLWSSRASSYEQYF. In DNA, the CDR3 is TGTGCCAGCAGTTTATGGAGCTCCAGGGCAAGCTCCTACGAGCAGTACTTC.

This clone has at least ten counts. This chain joins TRBV6-1 and TRBJ2-7; 8 nucleotides line up with TRBD2. Germline assignment: CDR1 MNHNS and CDR2 SASEGT. The CDR3 covers 17 residues. The V and J ends lost 4 bases and 2 bases, in that order; junction bases with no gene match: 13. The CDR3 protein is CASSGGGMGHWTYEQYF. Written as DNA, the CDR3 is TGTGCCAGCAGTGGCGGGGGGATGGGACACTGGACCTACGAGCAGTACTTC.

V usage is TRBV2 and J usage is TRBJ1-3; D is undetermined. V was pared by 2 bases and J by 4 bases, with 6 bases between. This CDR3 comprises 13 residues. Germline CDR1 SNHLY, CDR2 FYNNEI. The CDR3 loop is CASSESSGNTIYF. CDR3 DNA sequence: TGTGCCAGCAGTGAAAGTTCGGGAAACACCATATATTTT.

The genes are TRBV28 and TRBJ1-1; 8 bases are a match to TRBD1. Germline values: CDR1 MDHEN, CDR2 SYDVKM. Unmatched junction bases numbered 13, after V lost 11 bases and J lost 5 bases. The CDR3 sequence is 14 residues long. The CDR3 loop reads CAVPTGGSRTEAFF. The DNA of the CDR3 is TGTGCCGTCCCTACAGGGGGGAGTAGAACTGAAGCTTTCTTT.

The genes are TRBV11-2 and TRBJ1-3; D call uncertain. V was pared by 1 base and J by 5 bases, with 0 bases between. From germline, CDR1 is SGHAT and CDR2 FQNNGV. The CDR3 covers 11 residues. Written as DNA, the CDR3 is TGTGCCAGCAGCTTAGGAAACACCATATATTTT. This gives the protein CASSLGNTIYF.

J is TRBJ1-5 and V is TRBV19; 7 bases are a match to TRBD1. CDR3 length equals 13 residues. Germline CDR1 reads LNHDA; CDR2 reads SQIVND (reference sequence). Trimming at V came to 10 bases and at J to 10 bases, leaving 13 bases not matched to a gene. Here the CDR3 reads CATRDSLINPQHF. The CDR3 DNA reads TGTGCCACCCGGGACAGCCTAATCAACCCCCAGCATTTT.

J is TRBJ1-1 and V is TRBV6-5, with unresolved D. The germline gives CDR1 MNHEY, CDR2 SVGAGI. The germline V and J ends were trimmed by 6 bases and 1 base, with 6 bases remaining between them. The CDR3 is made up of 12 amino acids. In DNA, the CDR3 is TGTGCCAGCAGAAAACAGAACACTGAAGCTTTCTTT. Translated, it gives CASRKQNTEAFF.

The J gene is TRBJ2-1, the V gene TRBV12-5; no firm D call. Per germline, CDR1 LGHNT and CDR2 FRNRAP. The CDR3 totals 14 residues. The ends were cut back, 5 bases at V and 5 bases at J, with 13 bases in the middle. CDR3 DNA sequence: TGTGCTAGTGGTGCTGGTGGATCCCACAATGAGCAGTTCTTC. Its translation: CASGAGGSHNEQFF.

The chain employs TRBV7-9 and TRBJ1-4; D not certain. The V end lost 6 bases, the J end lost 0 bases, and 14 bases lay between the germline ends. The CDR3 has 16 residues. CDR1 is SEHNR, CDR2 FQNEAQ, per germline (reference sequence). The CDR3 DNA is TGTGCCAGCAGAGGTTTCCCCGGAGCAACTAATGAAAAACTGTTTTTT. Translation: CASRGFPGATNEKLFF.

The chain employs TRBV9 and TRBJ1-3; D call uncertain. The V gene's germline CDR1 is SGDLS and CDR2 YYNGEE. The CDR3 runs 15 residues. V gave up 3 bases and J gave up 0 bases, with 10 bases separating them. CDR3 DNA sequence: TGTGCCAGCAGCGGAAGGTCCCGCTCTGGAAACACCATATATTTT. This gives the protein CASSGRSRSGNTIYF.